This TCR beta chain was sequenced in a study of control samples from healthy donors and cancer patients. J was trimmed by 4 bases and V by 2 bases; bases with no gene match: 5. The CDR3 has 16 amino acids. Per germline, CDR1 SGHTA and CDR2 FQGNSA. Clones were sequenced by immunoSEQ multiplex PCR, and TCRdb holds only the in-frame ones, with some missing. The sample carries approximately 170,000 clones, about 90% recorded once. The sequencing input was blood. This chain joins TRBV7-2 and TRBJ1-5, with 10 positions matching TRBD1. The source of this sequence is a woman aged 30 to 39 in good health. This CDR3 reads CASSLRRTGGNQPQHF. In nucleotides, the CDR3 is TGTGCCAGCAGCTTAAGGCGGACAGGGGGGAATCAGCCCCAGCATTTT.